The TCR beta chain under discussion was sequenced for a study of blood T cell repertoires in COVID-19 (dated by TCRdb to 2019 to 2021). Some background on the complete study: Collaborator samples came from the United States, Italy and Spain and covered acute and convalescent phases of COVID-19. The prospective study material was composed of cDNA or gDNA derived from T cells, B-cell-depleted T cells, or PBMCs. Samples were obtained from the ongoing ImmuneRACE study (first 160 participants) and from over 1,000 subjects provided by 6 global collaborators. Subjects who had been exposed to COVID-19, were actively infected with it, or had recovered from it provided the deeply sampled blood TCRbeta repertoires that made up the dataset. Where available, HLA class I and class II types were taken from metadata supplied by the sample provider and were not determined by assay-based typing. The repertoires were released in a freely available public database intended as a resource for research on the immune response to SARS-CoV-2. A de-identified subject ID, COVID-19 status, age in years and sex were almost always included in the sample metadata.

What the research found in general, with its limitations: How much clinical and demographic metadata was included differed by source and by participant, and the metadata was provided uncurated.

Inclusive of the bounding cysteine and phenylalanine, the CDR3 is 14 residues long. CDR3 DNA only is kept here, 42 bases in frame from base 1. V is clipped by 4 bases and J by 2 bases, and the sequence between their germline boundaries is 12 bases long. CDR1 SGHKS and CDR2 YYEKEE were looked up in the germline V gene (reference sequence). TCRbeta CDR3 regions were amplified from genomic DNA using the immunoSEQ Assay, a bias-controlled multiplex PCR. The paper's processing steps were these. Nucleated cell counts per sample were estimated from amplification of reference gene primers within the assay. Sequence reads were collapsed and filtered to measure the absolute abundance of every unique TCRbeta CDR3 rearrangement. For each sample, productive Simpson clonality was calculated as the square root of Simpson's diversity index over productive rearrangements. Held by TCRdb, this immuneACCESS table contains in-frame sequences only and omits some clones. Under half of the omission traces to an unresolved V gene where checked; the cause of the rest is unknown. D and trimming come from the DNA, and the V and J calls and clone size come from that table. Counted in this sample were some 150,000 clones; approximately 84% of them appeared once. Less than 3.5% of the sample is held by the ten biggest clonotypes.

About this clone itself: Its cognate antigen has yet to be identified. Base-call qualities are not available, and no considerably larger clone is one nucleotide away.

Each collaborating institution followed its own protocols to collect whole blood in K2EDTA tubes. Collaborator samples were shipped for TCRbeta analysis as frozen whole blood, isolated PBMCs, or DNA extracted from either sample type. The source is a human donor with acute or convalescent COVID-19. The donor label of this sample is uncertain. The sample comprised peripheral blood. In this chain, TRBV5-5 is recombined with TRBJ1-1, with no reliable assignment of the D segment. The CDR3 corresponds to CASSDPGVNTEAFF. The DNA sequence is given as TGTGCCAGCAGCGATCCGGGAGTCAACACTGAAGCTTTCTTT.